This TCR beta chain was identified in a study of cytomegalovirus exposure and HLA in healthy donors. Study conclusions and caveats: Only CMV serostatus was available as immune exposure information.

The CDR3 has 17 residues. The junction had 9 bases not matched to a gene; V was cut back by 1 base and J by 5 bases. Germline values: CDR1 MGHRA, CDR2 YSYEKL. The PCR used 60 Vbeta and 13 Jbeta primers. Sequencing used immunoSEQ multiplex PCR; TCRdb keeps in-frame clones, though not all of them. The table records roughly 100,000 clones, 60% to 85% of them present only once. This clone was seen only a few times. The target antigen is unknown. The receptor was derived from a male donor in good health and CMV-seropositive. Material for sequencing was PBMCs. The chain employs TRBV4-1 and TRBJ2-7; 12 bases align to TRBD2. Here the CDR3 reads CASSQGLAGGPTDEQYF. CDR3 nucleotides: TGCGCCAGCAGCCAAGGGCTAGCGGGAGGGCCTACGGACGAGCAGTACTTC.